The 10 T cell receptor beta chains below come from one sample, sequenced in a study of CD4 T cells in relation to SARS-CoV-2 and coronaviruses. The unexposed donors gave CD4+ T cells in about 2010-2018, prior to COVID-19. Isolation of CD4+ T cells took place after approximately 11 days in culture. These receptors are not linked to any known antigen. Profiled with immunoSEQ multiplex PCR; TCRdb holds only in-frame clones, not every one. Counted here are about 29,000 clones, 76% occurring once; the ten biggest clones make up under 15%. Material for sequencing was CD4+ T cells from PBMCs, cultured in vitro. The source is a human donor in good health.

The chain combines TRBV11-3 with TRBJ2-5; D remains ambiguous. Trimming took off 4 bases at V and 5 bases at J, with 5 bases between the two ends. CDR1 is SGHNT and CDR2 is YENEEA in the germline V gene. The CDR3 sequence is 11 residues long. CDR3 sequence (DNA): TGTGCCAGCAGCTCCGGGGAGACCCAGTACTTC. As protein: CASSSGETQYF.

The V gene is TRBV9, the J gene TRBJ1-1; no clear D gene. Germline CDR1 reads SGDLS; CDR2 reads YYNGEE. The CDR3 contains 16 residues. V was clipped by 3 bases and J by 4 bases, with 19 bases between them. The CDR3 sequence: CASSEGIGSSGTEAFF. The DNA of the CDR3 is TGTGCCAGCAGCGAGGGAATAGGGTCGTCGGGCACTGAAGCTTTCTTT.

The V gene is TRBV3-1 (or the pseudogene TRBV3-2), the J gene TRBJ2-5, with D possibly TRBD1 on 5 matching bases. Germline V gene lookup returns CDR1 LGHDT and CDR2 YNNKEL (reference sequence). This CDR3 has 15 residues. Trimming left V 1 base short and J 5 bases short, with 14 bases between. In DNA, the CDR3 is TGTGCCAGCAGCCAAGCTGGGGAAGGGGTCGAGACCCAGTACTTC. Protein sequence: CASSQAGEGVETQYF.

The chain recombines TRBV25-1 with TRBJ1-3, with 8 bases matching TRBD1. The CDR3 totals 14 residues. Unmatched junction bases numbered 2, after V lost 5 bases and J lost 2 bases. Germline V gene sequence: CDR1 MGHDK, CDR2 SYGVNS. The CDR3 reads CASSSDRAGNTIYF. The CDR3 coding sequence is TGTGCCAGCAGTTCGGACAGGGCTGGAAACACCATATATTTT.

The chain's CDR3 is CASSFGQEVSYEQYF. The CDR3 nucleotides are TGTGCCAGCAGCTTCGGACAGGAGGTCTCCTACGAGCAGTACTTC. The J gene is TRBJ2-7, the V gene TRBV7-8; 7 nucleotides line up with TRBD1. CDR3 length: 15 residues. The trim removed 3 bases at V and 0 bases at J, leaving 5 bases unmatched. Germline V lookup: CDR1 SGHVS, CDR2 FQNEAQ.

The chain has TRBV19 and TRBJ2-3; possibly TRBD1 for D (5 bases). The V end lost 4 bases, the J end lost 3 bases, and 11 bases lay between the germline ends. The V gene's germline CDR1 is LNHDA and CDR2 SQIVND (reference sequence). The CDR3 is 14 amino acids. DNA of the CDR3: TGTGCCAGTAGTAATCAGGGTCGGACAGATACGCAGTATTTT. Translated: CASSNQGRTDTQYF.

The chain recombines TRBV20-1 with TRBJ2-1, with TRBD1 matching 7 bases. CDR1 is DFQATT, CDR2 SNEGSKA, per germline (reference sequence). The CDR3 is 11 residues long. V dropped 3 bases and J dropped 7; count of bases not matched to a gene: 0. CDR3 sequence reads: CSASRGNEQFF. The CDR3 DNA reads TGCAGTGCTAGCAGGGGGAATGAGCAGTTCTTC.

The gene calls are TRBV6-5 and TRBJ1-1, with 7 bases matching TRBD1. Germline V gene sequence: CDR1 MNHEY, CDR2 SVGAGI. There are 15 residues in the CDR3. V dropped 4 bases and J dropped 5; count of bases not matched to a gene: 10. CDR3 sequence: CASSSHEGARTEAFF. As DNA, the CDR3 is TGTGCCAGCAGTTCCCACGAGGGGGCGCGAACTGAAGCTTTCTTT.

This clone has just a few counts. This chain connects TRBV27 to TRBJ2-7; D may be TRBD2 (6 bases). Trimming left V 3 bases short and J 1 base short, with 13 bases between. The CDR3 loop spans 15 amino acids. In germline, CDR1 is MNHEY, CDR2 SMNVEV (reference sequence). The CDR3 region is CASSFFRESSYEQYF. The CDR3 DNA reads TGTGCCAGCAGTTTCTTTCGGGAGTCGTCCTACGAGCAGTACTTC.

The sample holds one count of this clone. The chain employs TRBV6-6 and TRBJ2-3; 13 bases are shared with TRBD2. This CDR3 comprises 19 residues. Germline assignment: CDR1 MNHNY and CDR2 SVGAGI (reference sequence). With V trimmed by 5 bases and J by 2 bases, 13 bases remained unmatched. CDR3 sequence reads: CASSPRGPGLAGNTDTQYF. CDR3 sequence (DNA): TGTGCCAGCAGTCCCCGGGGTCCGGGACTAGCGGGAAACACAGATACGCAGTATTTT.